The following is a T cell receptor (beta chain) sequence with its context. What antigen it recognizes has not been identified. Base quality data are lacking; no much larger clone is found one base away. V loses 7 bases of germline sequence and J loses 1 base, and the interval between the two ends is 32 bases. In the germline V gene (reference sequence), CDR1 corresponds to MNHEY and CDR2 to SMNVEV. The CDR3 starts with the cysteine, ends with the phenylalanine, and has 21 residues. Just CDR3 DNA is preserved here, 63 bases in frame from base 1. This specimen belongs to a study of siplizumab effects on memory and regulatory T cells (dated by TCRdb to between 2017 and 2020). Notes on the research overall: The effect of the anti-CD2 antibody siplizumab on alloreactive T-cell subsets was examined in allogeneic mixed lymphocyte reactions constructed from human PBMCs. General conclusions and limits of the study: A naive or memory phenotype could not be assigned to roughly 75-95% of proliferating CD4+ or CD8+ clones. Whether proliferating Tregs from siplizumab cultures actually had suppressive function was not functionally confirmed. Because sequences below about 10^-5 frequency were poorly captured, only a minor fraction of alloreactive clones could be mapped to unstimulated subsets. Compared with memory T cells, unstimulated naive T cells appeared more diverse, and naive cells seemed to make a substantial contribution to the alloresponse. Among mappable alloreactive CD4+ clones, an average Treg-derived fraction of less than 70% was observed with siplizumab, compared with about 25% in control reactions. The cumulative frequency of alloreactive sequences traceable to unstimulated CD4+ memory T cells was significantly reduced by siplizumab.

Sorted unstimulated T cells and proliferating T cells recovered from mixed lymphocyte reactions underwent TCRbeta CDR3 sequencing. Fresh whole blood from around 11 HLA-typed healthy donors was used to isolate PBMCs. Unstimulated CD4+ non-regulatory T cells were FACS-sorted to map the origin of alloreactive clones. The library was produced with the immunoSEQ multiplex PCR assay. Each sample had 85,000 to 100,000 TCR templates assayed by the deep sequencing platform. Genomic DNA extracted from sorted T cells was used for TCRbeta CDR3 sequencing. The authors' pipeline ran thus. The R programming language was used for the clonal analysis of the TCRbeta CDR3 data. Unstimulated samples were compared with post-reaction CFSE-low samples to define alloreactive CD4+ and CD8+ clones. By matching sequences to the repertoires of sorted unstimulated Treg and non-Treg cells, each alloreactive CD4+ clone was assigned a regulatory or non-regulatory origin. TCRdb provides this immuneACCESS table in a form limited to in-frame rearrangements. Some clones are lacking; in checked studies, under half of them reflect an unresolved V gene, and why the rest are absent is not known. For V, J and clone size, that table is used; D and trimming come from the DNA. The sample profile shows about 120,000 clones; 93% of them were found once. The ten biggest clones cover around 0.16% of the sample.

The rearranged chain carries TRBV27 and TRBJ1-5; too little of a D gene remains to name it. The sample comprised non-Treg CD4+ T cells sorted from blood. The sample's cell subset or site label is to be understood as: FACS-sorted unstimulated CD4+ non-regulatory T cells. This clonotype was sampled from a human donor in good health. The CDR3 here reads CASTRRPTETIKNPSNQPQHF. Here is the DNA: TGTGCCAGCACCAGGCGACCGACGGAGACGATAAAGAATCCAAGCAATCAGCCCCAGCATTTT.